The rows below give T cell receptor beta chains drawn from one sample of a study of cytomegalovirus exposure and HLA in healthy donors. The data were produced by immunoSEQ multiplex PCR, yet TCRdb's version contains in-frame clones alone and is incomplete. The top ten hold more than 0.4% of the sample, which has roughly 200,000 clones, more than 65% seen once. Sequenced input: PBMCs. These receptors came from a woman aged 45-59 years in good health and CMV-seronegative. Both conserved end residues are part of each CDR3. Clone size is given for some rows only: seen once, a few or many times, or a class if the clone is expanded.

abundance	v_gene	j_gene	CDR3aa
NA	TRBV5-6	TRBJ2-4	CASSLNGRGAKNIQYF
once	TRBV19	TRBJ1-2	CASSMGGQAPYGYTF
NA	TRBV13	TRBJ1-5	CASSLGQGAYSNQPQHF
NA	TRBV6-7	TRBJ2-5	CASSYRRQGRGETQYF
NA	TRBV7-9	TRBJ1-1	CASSLGATTEAFF
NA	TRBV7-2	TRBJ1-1	CASSLEAGAGNTEAFF
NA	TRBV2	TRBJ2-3	CASSVILSTDTQYF
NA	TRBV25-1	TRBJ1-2	CASSAAGGVYGYTF
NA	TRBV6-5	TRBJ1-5	CASSVGVYSNQPQHF
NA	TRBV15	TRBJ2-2	CATSGVSLSLNTGELFF
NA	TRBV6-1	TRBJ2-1	CASTNPGADAWQFF
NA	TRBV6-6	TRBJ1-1	CASTGEGNTEAFF
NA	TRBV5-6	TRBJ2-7	CASSLKERDLTGYEQYF